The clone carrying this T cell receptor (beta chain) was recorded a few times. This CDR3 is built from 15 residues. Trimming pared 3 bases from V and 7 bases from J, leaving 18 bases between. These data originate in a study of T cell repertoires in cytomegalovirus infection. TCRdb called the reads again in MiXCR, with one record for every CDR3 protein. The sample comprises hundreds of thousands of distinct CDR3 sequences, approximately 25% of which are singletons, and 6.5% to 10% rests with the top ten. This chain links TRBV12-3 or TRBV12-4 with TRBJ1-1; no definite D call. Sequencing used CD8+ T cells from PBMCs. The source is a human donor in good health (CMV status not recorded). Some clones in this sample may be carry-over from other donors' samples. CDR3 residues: CASSLNARPGGEAFF. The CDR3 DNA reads TGTGCCAGCAGTTTGAATGCGCGACCAGGAGGTGAAGCTTTCTTT.